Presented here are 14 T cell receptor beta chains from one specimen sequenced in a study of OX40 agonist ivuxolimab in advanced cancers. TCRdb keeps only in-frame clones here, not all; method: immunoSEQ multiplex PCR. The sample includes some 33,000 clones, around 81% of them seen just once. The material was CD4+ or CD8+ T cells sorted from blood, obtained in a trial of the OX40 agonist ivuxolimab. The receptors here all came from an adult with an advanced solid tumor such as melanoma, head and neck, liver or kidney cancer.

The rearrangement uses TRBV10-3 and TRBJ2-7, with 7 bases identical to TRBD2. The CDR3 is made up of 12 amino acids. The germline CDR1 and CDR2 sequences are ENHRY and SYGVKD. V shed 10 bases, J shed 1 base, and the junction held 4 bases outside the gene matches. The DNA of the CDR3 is TGTGCCACGGCGGGGGAATCCTACGAGCAGTACTTC. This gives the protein CATAGESYEQYF.

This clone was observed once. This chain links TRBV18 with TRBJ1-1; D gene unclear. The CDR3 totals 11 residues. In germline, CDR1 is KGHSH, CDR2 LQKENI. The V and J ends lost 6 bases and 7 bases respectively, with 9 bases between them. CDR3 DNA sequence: TGTGCCAGCTCCCAGAGGAGTGAAGCTTTCTTT. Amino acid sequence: CASSQRSEAFF.

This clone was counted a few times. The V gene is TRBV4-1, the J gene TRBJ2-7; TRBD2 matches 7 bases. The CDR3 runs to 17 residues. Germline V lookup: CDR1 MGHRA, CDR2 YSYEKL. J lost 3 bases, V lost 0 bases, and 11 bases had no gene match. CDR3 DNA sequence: TGCGCCAGCAGCCAAGATTCGTTGGCGGGAGTGTTCTACGAGCAGTACTTC. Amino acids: CASSQDSLAGVFYEQYF.

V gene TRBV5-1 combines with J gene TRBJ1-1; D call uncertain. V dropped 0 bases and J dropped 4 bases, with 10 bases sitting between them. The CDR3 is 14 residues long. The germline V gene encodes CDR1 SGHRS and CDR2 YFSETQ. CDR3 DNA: TGCGCCAGCAGCTTGGGTTCATCAGGCACTGAAGCTTTCTTT. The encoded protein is CASSLGSSGTEAFF.

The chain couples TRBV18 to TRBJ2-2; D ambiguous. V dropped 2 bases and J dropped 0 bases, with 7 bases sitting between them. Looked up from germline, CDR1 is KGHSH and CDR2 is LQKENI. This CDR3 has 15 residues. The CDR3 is CASSPGLTNTGELFF. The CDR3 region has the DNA TGTGCCAGCTCACCAGGTCTGACGAACACCGGGGAGCTGTTTTTT.

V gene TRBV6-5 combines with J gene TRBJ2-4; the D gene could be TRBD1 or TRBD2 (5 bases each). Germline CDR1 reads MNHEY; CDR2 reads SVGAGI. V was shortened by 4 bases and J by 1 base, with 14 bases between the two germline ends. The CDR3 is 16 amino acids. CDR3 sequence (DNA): TGTGCCAGCAGTTCTCCAGGGAGAATGGCCAAAAACATTCAGTACTTC. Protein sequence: CASSSPGRMAKNIQYF.

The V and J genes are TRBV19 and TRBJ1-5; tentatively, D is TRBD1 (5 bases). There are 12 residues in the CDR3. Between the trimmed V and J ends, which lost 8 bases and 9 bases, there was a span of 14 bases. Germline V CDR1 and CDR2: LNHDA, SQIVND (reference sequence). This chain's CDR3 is CASRQSLGPQHF. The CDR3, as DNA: TGTGCCAGTCGACAGAGCCTCGGGCCCCAGCATTTT.

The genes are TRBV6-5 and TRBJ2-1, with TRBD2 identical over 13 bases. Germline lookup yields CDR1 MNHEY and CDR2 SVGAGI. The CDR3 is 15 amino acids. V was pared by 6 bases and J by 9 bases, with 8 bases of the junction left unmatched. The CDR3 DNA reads TGTGCCAGCAGGAGCACTAGCGGGGGGGCGTCTGAGCAGTTCTTC. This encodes CASRSTSGGASEQFF.

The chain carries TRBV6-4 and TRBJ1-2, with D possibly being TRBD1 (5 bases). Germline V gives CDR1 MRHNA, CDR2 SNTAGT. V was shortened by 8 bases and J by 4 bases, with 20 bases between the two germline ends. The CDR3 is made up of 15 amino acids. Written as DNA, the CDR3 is TGTGCCAGCTCCAGGGATGGGGAGATGGGCTATGGCTACACCTTC. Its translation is CASSRDGEMGYGYTF.

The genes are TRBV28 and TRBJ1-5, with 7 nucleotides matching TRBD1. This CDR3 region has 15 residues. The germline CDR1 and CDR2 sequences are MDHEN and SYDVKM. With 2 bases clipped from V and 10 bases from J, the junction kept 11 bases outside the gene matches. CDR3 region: CASSLGGQTERPQHF. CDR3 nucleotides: TGTGCCAGCAGTTTAGGGGGACAGACTGAGAGACCCCAGCATTTT.

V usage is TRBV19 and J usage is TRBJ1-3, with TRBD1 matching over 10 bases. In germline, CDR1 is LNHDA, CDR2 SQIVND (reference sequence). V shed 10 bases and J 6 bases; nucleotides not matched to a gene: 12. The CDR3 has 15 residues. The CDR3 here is CATSISGTGVNTIYF. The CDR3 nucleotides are TGTGCCACCAGTATTAGCGGGACAGGGGTAAACACCATATATTTT.

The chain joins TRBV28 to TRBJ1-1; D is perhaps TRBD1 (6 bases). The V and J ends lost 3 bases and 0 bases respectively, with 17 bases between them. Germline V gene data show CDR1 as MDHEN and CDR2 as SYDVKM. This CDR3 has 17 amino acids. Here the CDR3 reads CASSLGRGGWVNTEAFF. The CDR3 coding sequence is TGTGCCAGCAGTTTGGGCAGAGGGGGTTGGGTGAACACTGAAGCTTTCTTT.

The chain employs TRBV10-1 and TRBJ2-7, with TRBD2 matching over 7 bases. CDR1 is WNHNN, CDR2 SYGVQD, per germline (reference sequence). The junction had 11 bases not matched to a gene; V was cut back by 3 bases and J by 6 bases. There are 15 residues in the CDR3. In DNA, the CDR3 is TGCGCCAGCAGTGAAGGATTGGCGGGAGTGCGCGAGCAGTACTTC. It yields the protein CASSEGLAGVREQYF.

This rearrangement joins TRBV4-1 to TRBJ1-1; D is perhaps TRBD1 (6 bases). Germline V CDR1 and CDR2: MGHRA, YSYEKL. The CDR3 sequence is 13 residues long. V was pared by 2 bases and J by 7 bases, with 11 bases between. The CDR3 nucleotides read TGCGCCAGCAGCCAAACAGGGAGAAATGAAGCTTTCTTT. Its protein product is CASSQTGRNEAFF.